Presented here are 10 T cell receptor beta chains from one specimen sequenced in a study of PD-1 blockade in mismatch repair-deficient tumors. The data were produced by immunoSEQ multiplex PCR, yet TCRdb's version contains in-frame clones alone and is incomplete. Here the sample spans 120,000 or so clones, roughly 90% being singletons. The specimen was peripheral blood, collected roughly 67 weeks after starting pembrolizumab. All receptors derive from an adult with mismatch repair-deficient cancer.

The chain couples TRBV15 to TRBJ2-5; possible D gene TRBD1, 5 bases. The closer fit of TRBJ2-7 to the DNA end suggests the J call may be wrong. This CDR3 is 15 amino acids long. Germline V lookup: CDR1 LNHNV, CDR2 YYDKDF (reference sequence). The CDR3 loop reads CATSPGFGGADEQYF. DNA for the CDR3: TGTGCCACCAGCCCTGGGTTCGGTGGGGCGGACGAGCAGTACTTC.

This clone has only one observation. V usage is TRBV5-1 and J usage is TRBJ2-5; D could derive from TRBD1 or TRBD2 (6 bases each). Trimming pared 6 bases from V and 11 bases from J, leaving 17 bases between. This CDR3 contains 12 residues. Germline-derived CDR1 and CDR2 are SGHRS and YFSETQ. For the CDR3, the DNA is TGCGCCAGCACCCTGGGGGGCGGGGAGCAGTACTTC. This gives the protein CASTLGGGEQYF.

J is TRBJ2-1 and V is TRBV27; TRBD2 aligns across 10 bases. The CDR3 length is 14 residues. Unmatched junction bases numbered 3, after V lost 6 bases and J lost 4 bases. CDR1 and CDR2 from the germline V gene are MNHEY and SMNVEV (reference sequence). The CDR3 sequence: CASSLLAGYNEQFF. The CDR3 DNA reads TGTGCCAGCAGCCTACTAGCGGGGTACAATGAGCAGTTCTTC.

V usage is TRBV30 and J usage is TRBJ2-5; D might be TRBD2 (5 bases). The CDR3 runs 13 residues. V lost 2 bases to trimming and J lost 1 base, with 8 bases between them. Per the germline V gene, CDR1 is GTSNPN and CDR2 is SVGIG (reference sequence). The CDR3 here is CAWSWLAQETQYF. The CDR3 DNA sequence: TGTGCCTGGAGTTGGCTAGCCCAAGAGACCCAGTACTTC.

The CDR3 coding sequence is TGCAGCGCAGAGGAAGATTATGCGGCCTATGGCTACACCTTC. It specifies CSAEEDYAAYGYTF. J is TRBJ1-2 and V is TRBV29-1; no clear D. CDR3 length: 14 residues. Deletions cut 7 bases from V and 4 bases from J, with 19 bases between. Germline assignment: CDR1 SQVTM and CDR2 ANQGSEA.

V usage is TRBV7-8 and J usage is TRBJ2-6; D is unresolved. Between the trimmed V and J ends, which lost 6 bases and 0 bases, there was a span of 12 bases. CDR1 is SGHVS and CDR2 is FQNEAQ in the germline V gene. The length of the CDR3 is 16 residues. The DNA for the CDR3 is TGTGCCAGCAGTTCCCGGATGATCTCTGGGGCCAACGTCCTGACTTTC. Its protein product is CASSSRMISGANVLTF.

The V gene is TRBV29-1, the J gene TRBJ1-4, with 9 positions matching TRBD1. V dropped 0 bases and J dropped 6; count of bases not matched to a gene: 11. Looked up from germline, CDR1 is SQVTM and CDR2 is ANQGSEA. This CDR3 has 17 residues. In DNA form, the CDR3 reads TGCAGCGTTGAAGATCCCGACGCCGGGACAGGGTATGAAAAACTGTTTTTT. It codes for CSVEDPDAGTGYEKLFF.

The chain combines TRBV27 with TRBJ2-2, with D hard to call. Germline lookup yields CDR1 MNHEY and CDR2 SMNVEV (reference sequence). The V and J ends lost 1 base and 0 bases respectively, with 9 bases between them. The CDR3 sequence is 16 residues long. CDR3 in amino acids: CASSLFGNANTGELFF. CDR3 bases: TGTGCCAGCAGTTTATTTGGGAATGCGAACACCGGGGAGCTGTTTTTT.

This clone was recorded only once. The chain joins TRBV19 to TRBJ2-7, with TRBD1 as a possible D gene (5 bases). Germline CDR1 is LNHDA and CDR2 is SQIVND (reference sequence). V lost 1 base and J lost 1, with 11 bases in between. The CDR3 totals 15 residues. The CDR3 loop reads CASSIGHRGSYEQYF. The CDR3 DNA follows: TGTGCCAGTAGTATAGGGCATAGGGGATCCTACGAGCAGTACTTC. The full variable domain, its missing parts supplied by reference TRBV19 and TRBJ2-7, is DGGITQSPKYLFRKEGQNVTLSCEQNLNHDAMYWYRQDPGQGLRLIYYSQIVNDFQKGDIAEGYSVSREKKESFPLTVTSAQKNPTAFYLCASSIGHRGSYEQYFGPGTRLTVT.

A word on this clone: A much larger clone differs by one base, so this may be a read error. The chain links TRBV2 to TRBJ1-5; no clear D. The germline V gene encodes CDR1 SNHLY and CDR2 FYNNEI. CDR3 length equals 13 residues. The V and J ends lost 2 bases and 0 bases respectively, with 2 bases between them. The CDR3 sequence: CASSESSNQPQHF. CDR3 in DNA: TGTGCCAGCAGTGAAAGTAGCAATCAGCCCCAGCATTTT.